One and the same sample provided the 5 T cell receptor beta chains below, sequenced in a study of blood T cell repertoires in COVID-19. TCRdb's table, derived via immunoSEQ multiplex PCR, lists solely in-frame clones and lacks some. The sample yields 150,000 to 200,000 clones, 74% seen once. Sequencing input: peripheral blood. These receptors all stem from a woman older than 75 with acute or convalescent COVID-19.

This sequence joins TRBV28 and TRBJ1-5; 10 bases match TRBD1. Germline trimming cut 8 bases from V and 4 bases from J; bases unmatched to any gene: 5. From germline, CDR1 is MDHEN and CDR2 SYDVKM. The CDR3 totals 14 residues. The CDR3 protein is CASGSGQGNQPQHF. In nucleotides, the CDR3 is TGTGCCAGCGGCTCGGGACAGGGGAATCAGCCCCAGCATTTT.

The J gene is TRBJ2-3, the V gene TRBV18, with D maybe TRBD2 (6 bases). CDR1 is KGHSH and CDR2 is LQKENI in the germline V gene. CDR3 length: 13 amino acids. Trimming removed 6 bases from V and 6 bases from J, with 13 bases in between. CDR3 in DNA: TGTGCCAGCTCCGGAACTAGCTACGATACGCAGTATTTT. The encoded protein is CASSGTSYDTQYF.

This clone was counted a few times. The chain links TRBV29-1 to TRBJ2-2; 10 bases align to TRBD2. J lost 0 bases, V lost 8 bases, and 9 bases had no gene match. This CDR3 comprises 16 residues. Germline V gene sequence: CDR1 SQVTM, CDR2 ANQGSEA. The CDR3: CSTPGTSASNTGELFF. The CDR3 coding sequence is TGCAGCACACCCGGGACTAGCGCTTCGAACACCGGGGAGCTGTTTTTT.

The chain carries TRBV19 and TRBJ1-2, with a weak D call TRBD1 (6 bases). The length of the CDR3 is 15 residues. The germline CDR1 and CDR2 sequences are LNHDA and SQIVND (reference sequence). V was pared by 3 bases and J by 4 bases, with 15 bases between. The CDR3 is CASSIEAGAGYGYTF. Written as DNA, the CDR3 is TGTGCCAGTAGTATCGAGGCAGGGGCGGGCTATGGCTACACCTTC.

The chain carries TRBV6-5 and TRBJ2-2; D may be TRBD1 (5 bases). Germline-derived CDR1 and CDR2 are MNHEY and SVGAGI. V lost 2 bases, J lost 6 bases, and 10 bases lay in between. The CDR3 has 14 residues. Here the CDR3 reads CASSYGTGAGELFF. The CDR3 DNA reads TGTGCCAGCAGTTACGGTACAGGAGCCGGGGAGCTGTTTTTT.